The clone carrying this TCR beta chain was counted only a few times. Its antigen is unidentified. This record belongs to a study of CD8+CD57+ T cells in acquired aplastic anemia. Whole-study context: The sorted CD4+ and CD8+ cells yielded an average around 3 ug of DNA. The study's findings and limits: Controls did not differ significantly from patients in CD8+ Simpson's diversity. Comparison of patients with controls identified around 31 shared CD8+ CDR3 sequences.

Trimming shortened V by 4 bases and J by 8 bases, and 14 bases separated the two germline ends. There are 12 residues in the CDR3. CDR1 and CDR2 from the germline V gene are SQVTM and ANQGSEA. CDR3 and TCR beta VDJ profiling relied on genomic DNA as the template. One entry per CDR3 protein, called by TCRdb with MiXCR from the reads. The table has under 75,000 distinct CDR3 sequences, 54% seen once; the top ten hold roughly 8%. V usage is TRBV29-1 and J usage is TRBJ1-2, with D unclear. Sequenced sample: sorted CD4+, CD8+, or CD8+CD57+ T cells (not recorded which) from PBMCs. The TCR sequence derives from a human donor in good health, serving as a control. CDR3 sequence: CSVGKRTSGYTF. The CDR3, as DNA: TGCAGCGTTGGAAAAAGGACTTCGGGCTACACCTTC. Complete variable domain (other parts from reference TRBV29-1 and TRBJ1-2): SAVISQKPSRDICQRGTSLTIQCQVDSQVTMMFWYRQQPGQSLTLIATANQGSEATYESGFVIDKFPISRPNLTFSTLTVSNMSPEDSSIYLCSVGKRTSGYTFGSGTRLTVV.